This TCR beta chain was identified in a study of blood T cell repertoires in COVID-19. In the authors' methods: Using reference gene primer amplification, nucleated cell counts were estimated. Clones were sequenced by immunoSEQ multiplex PCR, and TCRdb holds only the in-frame ones, with some missing. The D gene and trimming were derived from the DNA, and the V and J assignments and clone size from that table. The repertoire consists of about 200,000 clones, with around 86% occurring once and the leading ten covering 8% to 9%. This CDR3 has 16 amino acids. Germline values: CDR1 LGHDT, CDR2 YNNKEL (reference sequence). Between the trimmed V and J ends, which lost 3 bases and 1 base, there was a span of 12 bases.

Material: peripheral blood. The chain couples TRBV3-1 (or the pseudogene TRBV3-2) to TRBJ2-2; D is unclear. The TCR comes from a woman of 80 years or more with COVID-19, enrolled during active disease. The CDR3 protein is CASSQIGDLNTGELFF. The CDR3 coding sequence is TGTGCCAGCAGCCAGATAGGAGACCTGAACACCGGGGAGCTGTTTTTT.